A single sample is the source of the 25 T cell receptor beta chains below, sequenced in a study of blood T cell repertoires in COVID-19. Data came from immunoSEQ multiplex PCR; TCRdb stores just in-frame clones and leaves some out. The repertoire holds 300,000 to 450,000 clones, with around nine tenths as singletons. The source material was PBMCs or T cells enriched from blood (not recorded which). The receptors shown here come from a woman aged 25 to 39 who had been exposed to COVID-19.

The V call is TRBV10-1, the J call TRBJ2-1, with a possible D match to TRBD2 (7 bases). The CDR3 runs to 13 residues. Germline values: CDR1 WNHNN, CDR2 SYGVQD (reference sequence). Trimming cost V 7 bases and J 10 bases, with 17 bases left between them. The CDR3 nucleotides read TGCGCCAGCAATCACGCGGGGGCCGAGGAGCAGTTCTTC. Its translation: CASNHAGAEEQFF.

Here the CDR3 reads CASSELGVWNEQFF. The DNA of the CDR3 is TGTGCCAGCAGTGAGTTGGGCGTTTGGAATGAGCAGTTCTTC. The chain combines TRBV6-1 with TRBJ2-1, with D unclear. With 3 bases removed from V and 7 bases from J, the gap between germline ends came to 13 bases. Germline assignment: CDR1 MNHNS and CDR2 SASEGT. CDR3 length equals 14 residues.

The chain is built from TRBV27 and TRBJ2-5; D is possibly TRBD1 (5 bases). The CDR3 runs 16 residues. V was shortened by 5 bases and J by 5 bases, with 21 bases between the two germline ends. Germline CDR1 is MNHEY and CDR2 is SMNVEV (reference sequence). The chain's CDR3 is CASSPRDGQNGETQYF. The DNA for the CDR3 is TGTGCCAGCAGTCCTAGAGACGGACAAAACGGGGAGACCCAGTACTTC.

This clone was picked up one time. This sample includes further DNA sequences coding for the same CDR3. The genes are TRBV15 and TRBJ2-7; D not resolved. This CDR3 is 14 amino acids long. Germline V gene data show CDR1 as LNHNV and CDR2 as YYDKDF (reference sequence). V was clipped by 0 bases and J by 1 base, with 7 bases between them. The CDR3 DNA reads TGTGCCACCAGCAGAGATAGAGGTTCCTACGAGCAGTACTTC. Translated, it gives CATSRDRGSYEQYF.

The rearrangement uses TRBV28 and TRBJ2-5; 9 bases align to TRBD1. V was pared by 3 bases and J by 4 bases, with 21 bases of the junction left unmatched. Germline-derived CDR1 and CDR2 are MDHEN and SYDVKM. This CDR3 contains 20 residues. The CDR3, as DNA: TGTGCCAGCAGTTTGCACCCCGGGACAGGGAAGCGAGGGGCCGGAGAGACCCAGTACTTC. As protein: CASSLHPGTGKRGAGETQYF.

The chain combines TRBV6-5 with TRBJ1-4; weak D call: TRBD1 (6 bases). The germline V gene encodes CDR1 MNHEY and CDR2 SVGAGI. V lost 0 bases and J lost 10, with 15 bases in between. This CDR3 is built from 15 residues. As DNA, the CDR3 is TGTGCCAGCAGTTACTCGAACAGGGTAGTTGGAAAACTGTTTTTT. Translated, it gives CASSYSNRVVGKLFF.

This chain links TRBV5-1 with TRBJ1-5; maybe TRBD1 (5 bases). Germline CDR1 and CDR2: SGHRS and YFSETQ. The length of the CDR3 is 13 residues. V lost 4 bases, J lost 9 bases, and 14 bases lay in between. CDR3 residues: CASSATGGGPQHF. The CDR3 DNA is TGCGCCAGCAGCGCTACCGGGGGGGGGCCCCAGCATTTT.

The V gene is TRBV28, the J gene TRBJ1-1; weak D call: TRBD1 (5 bases). V gave up 5 bases and J gave up 10 bases, with 14 bases separating them. The CDR3 contains 12 residues. Germline V gene lookup returns CDR1 MDHEN and CDR2 SYDVKM. Here the CDR3 DNA reads TGTGCCAGCAGTGGGGTCAGGGATGGAGCTTTCTTT. It encodes CASSGVRDGAFF.

This clone appeared a single time. CDR3 coding DNA: TGTGCCAGCAGCTTTATTCCAGAAGGAAACACCATATATTTT. Encoded protein: CASSFIPEGNTIYF. This chain connects TRBV7-9 to TRBJ1-3; D is undetermined. CDR3 length equals 14 residues. Germline CDR1 is SEHNR and CDR2 is FQNEAQ (reference sequence). V was pared by 3 bases and J by 4 bases, with 10 bases between.

This chain links TRBV11-2 with TRBJ1-6; 10 bases are shared with TRBD1. Germline trimming cut 5 bases from V and 5 bases from J; bases unmatched to any gene: 6. CDR1 is SGHAT and CDR2 is FQNNGV in the germline V gene. The CDR3 is 16 amino acids. The CDR3 reads CASSARDRGDNSPLHF. The CDR3 DNA reads TGTGCCAGCAGCGCCCGGGACAGGGGTGATAATTCACCCCTCCACTTT.

The chain recombines TRBV6-1 with TRBJ1-3, with D possibly matching TRBD1 (5 bases). Germline V CDR1 and CDR2: MNHNS, SASEGT. The V end was cut by 1 base, the J end by 0 bases, with 13 bases between. This CDR3 region has 17 residues. In DNA, the CDR3 is TGTGCCAGCAGTGAAGGTGCTGGGGCCCTCTCTGGAAACACCATATATTTT. It codes for CASSEGAGALSGNTIYF.

This clone was seen more than once but under ten times. This chain links TRBV5-1 with TRBJ1-3; maybe TRBD1 (6 bases). The V and J ends lost 0 bases and 4 bases respectively, with 20 bases between them. This CDR3 contains 18 residues. The germline V gene has CDR1 SGHRS and CDR2 YFSETQ. The CDR3 region is CASSLVVQGGLSGNTIYF. The CDR3 bases are TGCGCCAGCAGCTTGGTAGTACAGGGTGGACTCTCGGGAAACACCATATATTTT.

This rearrangement joins TRBV15 to TRBJ2-7, with 11 bases aligning to TRBD2. V lost 5 bases to trimming and J lost 2 bases; unmatched junction nucleotides: 5. Germline V lookup: CDR1 LNHNV, CDR2 YYDKDF (reference sequence). This CDR3 has 15 residues. CDR3 region: CATSLTSGKTYEQYF. The DNA for the CDR3 is TGTGCCACCAGCCTGACTAGCGGGAAAACCTACGAGCAGTACTTC.

The CDR3 loop is CASSLNPGTDTQYF. The CDR3 DNA reads as TGTGCCAGCAGCTTAAATCCCGGGACAGATACGCAGTATTTT. V usage is TRBV7-3 and J usage is TRBJ2-3; no reliable D call. The CDR3 is 14 amino acids. Looked up from germline, CDR1 is SGHTA and CDR2 is FQGTGA. The V and J ends lost 1 base and 3 bases respectively, with 8 bases between them. Full variable domain (missing parts from reference TRBV7-3 and TRBJ2-3): GAGVSQTPSNKVTEKGKYVELRCDPISGHTALYWYRQSLGQGPEFLIYFQGTGAADDSGLPNDRFFAVRPEGSVSTLKIQRTERGDSAVYLCASSLNPGTDTQYFGPGTRLTVL.

This rearrangement joins TRBV15 to TRBJ1-4; 7 positions agree with TRBD1. The CDR3 runs 16 residues. Germline assignment: CDR1 LNHNV and CDR2 YYDKDF (reference sequence). The junction had 8 bases not matched to a gene; V was cut back by 3 bases and J by 4 bases. Here the CDR3 reads CATSRATGVYNEKLFF. CDR3 DNA: TGTGCCACCAGCAGGGCCACAGGGGTGTATAATGAAAAACTGTTTTTT. Full variable domain (rest looked up from reference TRBV15 and TRBJ1-4): DAMVIQNPRYQVTQFGKPVTLSCSQTLNHNVMYWYQQKSSQAPKLLFHYYDKDFNNEADTPDNFQSRRPNTSFCFLDIRSPGLGDTAMYLCATSRATGVYNEKLFFGSGTQLSVL.

The gene calls are TRBV24-1 and TRBJ2-7, with a weak D call TRBD1 (6 bases). CDR1 is KGHDR and CDR2 is SFDVKD in the germline V gene. V was pared by 2 bases and J by 1 base, with 11 bases between. There are 15 residues in the CDR3. The CDR3, as DNA: TGTGCCACCAGTGATTCCAGGGGATGGTCCTACGAGCAGTACTTC. Its protein is CATSDSRGWSYEQYF.

The J gene is TRBJ1-1, the V gene TRBV6-5, with TRBD1 as a possible D gene (6 bases). The CDR3 spans 14 residues. CDR1 and CDR2 from the germline V gene are MNHEY and SVGAGI. V was pared by 7 bases and J by 4 bases, with 16 bases between. Here the CDR3 DNA reads TGTGCCAGCACCAGACGTCAGGGGACCACTGAAGCTTTCTTT. Amino acids: CASTRRQGTTEAFF.

The gene calls are TRBV28 and TRBJ2-1, with TRBD2 identical over 10 bases. The CDR3 totals 16 residues. The germline V gene encodes CDR1 MDHEN and CDR2 SYDVKM. With V trimmed by 4 bases and J by 2 bases, 5 bases remained unmatched. The CDR3 reads CASSYGLAEPYNEQFF. The CDR3 DNA reads as TGTGCCAGCAGTTACGGACTAGCGGAACCCTACAATGAGCAGTTCTTC. The entire variable domain, with the rest obtained from reference TRBV28 and TRBJ2-1, is as follows: DVKVTQSSRYLVKRTGEKVFLECVQDMDHENMFWYRQDPGLGLRLIYFSYDVKMKEKGDIPEGYSVSREKKERFSLILESASTNQTSMYLCASSYGLAEPYNEQFFGPGTRLTVL.

This chain joins TRBV27 and TRBJ1-1; TRBD1 aligns across 9 bases. The CDR3 spans 15 residues. V trimming: 0 bases; J trimming: 6 bases; junction bases outside the gene matches: 5. The V gene's germline CDR1 is MNHEY and CDR2 SMNVEV (reference sequence). The CDR3 nucleotides are TGTGCCAGCAGTTTATCGCTGGGGACAGGGTCTGAAGCTTTCTTT. This sequence encodes CASSLSLGTGSEAFF.

The genes are TRBV29-1 and TRBJ2-1; TRBD1 agrees at 11 bases. The CDR3 runs 15 residues. Germline-derived CDR1 and CDR2 are SQVTM and ANQGSEA. After removal of 0 bases from V and 8 bases from J, the junction contained 6 bases not matched to a gene. The CDR3 loop reads CSVEDTGTGGDEQFF. The CDR3 DNA is TGCAGCGTTGAAGATACAGGGACAGGGGGGGATGAGCAGTTCTTC.

V and J are TRBV9 and TRBJ1-2; TRBD1 is a possible D gene (6 bases). The V gene lost 0 bases and the J gene lost 6 bases, with 12 bases spanning the gap. The V gene's germline CDR1 is SGDLS and CDR2 YYNGEE. The CDR3 has 14 residues. CDR3 sequence (DNA): TGTGCCAGCAGCGTAGGTTTTCAGGGGAATGGCTACACCTTC. It translates to CASSVGFQGNGYTF.

The chain carries TRBV28 and TRBJ2-2; possible D gene TRBD2, 5 bases. CDR1 and CDR2 (germline): MDHEN, SYDVKM. The CDR3 length is 14 residues. V shed 7 bases and J shed 2 bases, with 11 bases lying between them. The chain's CDR3 is CASTSSGNTGELFF. CDR3 bases: TGTGCCAGCACCTCCAGCGGTAACACCGGGGAGCTGTTTTTT. Complete variable domain (other parts from reference TRBV28 and TRBJ2-2): DVKVTQSSRYLVKRTGEKVFLECVQDMDHENMFWYRQDPGLGLRLIYFSYDVKMKEKGDIPEGYSVSREKKERFSLILESASTNQTSMYLCASTSSGNTGELFFGEGSRLTVL.

The DNA for the CDR3 is TGTGCCAGCAGCGTAGGAGGTCTGGGGGGTATTAGCGGGAGGTTCTCCTACAATGAGCAGTTCTTC. Its translation: CASSVGGLGGISGRFSYNEQFF. The chain combines TRBV9 with TRBJ2-1, with 10 bases fitting TRBD2. The ends lost 0 bases at V and 0 bases at J; junction bases unmatched: 18. Germline loops: CDR1 SGDLS, CDR2 YYNGEE. There are 22 residues in the CDR3.

This chain links TRBV24-1 with TRBJ2-7, with TRBD2 as a possible D gene (6 bases). This CDR3 contains 17 residues. With 3 bases removed from V and 0 bases from J, the gap between germline ends came to 17 bases. Looked up from germline, CDR1 is KGHDR and CDR2 is SFDVKD. The DNA for the CDR3 is TGTGCCACCAGTGATGGAACTAGCACACGGAGCTCCTACGAGCAGTACTTC. Protein sequence: CATSDGTSTRSSYEQYF.

Worth noting for this clone: Germline and junction disagree at one end, which may indicate a read error. The rearrangement joins TRBV7-7 to TRBJ1-1; weak D call: TRBD1 (5 bases). Germline CDR1 reads SSHAT; CDR2 reads FNYEAQ (reference sequence). This CDR3 region has 13 residues. The CDR3 nucleotides read TGTGCTAGCAGCTTAGAGGCGGGGGATGAAGCTTTCTTT. Protein product: CASSLEAGDEAFF.